This passage covers 29 T cell receptor beta chains from one sample sequenced in a study of identical twins. TCRdb fed the 5' RACE reads into MiXCR, producing one record per CDR3 protein. The sample carries about 690,000 distinct CDR3 sequences, approximately 6% recorded once. Sequenced sample: naive T cells sorted from blood. Receptors were obtained from a man younger than 30 in good health.

The chain couples TRBV7-2 to TRBJ2-6, with D perhaps given as TRBD1 or TRBD2 (6 bases each). Germline loops: CDR1 SGHTA, CDR2 FQGNSA. V lost 2 bases to trimming and J lost 3 bases, with 14 bases between them. This CDR3 is 17 amino acids long. The CDR3 region is CASSLRGGQIGANVLTF. CDR3 coding DNA: TGTGCCAGCAGCTTAAGGGGAGGACAGATTGGGGCCAACGTCCTGACTTTC. The full variable domain, in which reference TRBV7-2 and TRBJ2-6 provide the parts outside the CDR3, is GAGVSQSPSNKVTEKGKDVELRCDPISGHTALYWYRQSLGQGLEFLIYFQGNSAPDKSGLPSDRFSAERTGGSVSTLTIQRTQQEDSAVYLCASSLRGGQIGANVLTFGAGSRLTVL.

This clonotype was counted many times. J is TRBJ2-1 and V is TRBV11-1; no clear D. The CDR3 is 12 amino acids. Trimming removed 5 bases from V and 10 bases from J, with 12 bases in between. Germline loops: CDR1 SGHAT, CDR2 FQDESV (reference sequence). In DNA form, the CDR3 reads TGTGCCAGCAGCACACGCCGGCTAGAGCAGTTCTTC. It is translated as CASSTRRLEQFF.

This clonotype has just a few counts. The V and J genes are TRBV5-1 and TRBJ2-2, with 16 bases lining up with TRBD2. Unmatched junction bases numbered 6, after V lost 4 bases and J lost 3 bases. This CDR3 contains 18 residues. From germline, CDR1 is SGHRS and CDR2 YFSETQ. The CDR3 DNA follows: TGCGCCAGCAGCCTGGGACTAGCGGGAGGGCCCCACACCGGGGAGCTGTTTTTT. Translated: CASSLGLAGGPHTGELFF.

This clonotype was found many times. The CDR3 region has the DNA TGTGCCAGCAGTTTGAGAAGGACTGCAACTAATGAAAAACTGTTTTTT. It specifies CASSLRRTATNEKLFF. The genes are TRBV27 and TRBJ1-4; D uncertain. This CDR3 has 16 amino acids. Germline loops: CDR1 MNHEY, CDR2 SMNVEV (reference sequence). V was trimmed by 3 bases and J by 0 bases, leaving 11 bases between them.

This sequence joins TRBV10-3 and TRBJ2-5; no definite D call. Looked up from germline, CDR1 is ENHRY and CDR2 is SYGVKD. CDR3 length: 11 amino acids. V was shortened by 8 bases and J by 2 bases, with 6 bases between the two germline ends. For the CDR3, the DNA is TGTGCCATCGGATTACAAGAGACCCAGTACTTC. This encodes CAIGLQETQYF.

This clonotype occurred a few times. J is TRBJ2-2 and V is TRBV15; D unclear. There are 18 residues in the CDR3. CDR1 LNHNV and CDR2 YYDKDF come from the germline V gene (reference sequence). Trimming cost V 2 bases and J 0 bases, with 16 bases left between them. As DNA, the CDR3 is TGTGCCACCAGCAGATCCCCCGGATGGCGGCCGAACACCGGGGAGCTGTTTTTT. Translating gives CATSRSPGWRPNTGELFF.

This clonotype was seen many times. The rearrangement links TRBV28 to TRBJ2-7; TRBD2 aligns across 7 bases. Germline CDR1 is MDHEN and CDR2 is SYDVKM. The CDR3 length is 16 residues. J lost 5 bases, V lost 6 bases, and 16 bases had no gene match. The DNA of the CDR3 is TGTGCCAGCAGCCTTGGGGTAGCGGGTTTAAGGAACGAGCAGTACTTC. This gives the protein CASSLGVAGLRNEQYF.

This sequence joins TRBV18 and TRBJ2-3, with a possible D match to TRBD1 (6 bases). Trimming cost V 3 bases and J 4 bases, with 11 bases left between them. CDR1 and CDR2 from the germline V gene are KGHSH and LQKENI. The CDR3 extends over 14 amino acids. CDR3 DNA: TGTGCCAGCTCACCCCTAACAGGGTCAGATACGCAGTATTTT. Encoded protein: CASSPLTGSDTQYF.

This clonotype has ten or more counts. The chain uses TRBV10-3 and TRBJ2-5; TRBD2 aligns across 7 bases. The CDR3 is made up of 14 amino acids. The germline V gene has CDR1 ENHRY and CDR2 SYGVKD. The ends lost 4 bases at V and 2 bases at J; junction bases unmatched: 4. The CDR3 DNA follows: TGTGCCATCAGTGCGACGGGAGGTCAAGAGACCCAGTACTTC. As protein: CAISATGGQETQYF.

This clonotype was counted many times. This chain joins TRBV28 and TRBJ1-5; D not certain. Germline assignment: CDR1 MDHEN and CDR2 SYDVKM. There are 14 residues in the CDR3. V shed 7 bases and J shed 2 bases, with 12 bases lying between them. The CDR3 nucleotides read TGTGCCAGCACAATTTTGAGGGGCAATCAGCCCCAGCATTTT. Residues: CASTILRGNQPQHF.

The chain employs TRBV20-1 and TRBJ2-5; 9 bases map to TRBD2. Losses at the gene ends were 1 base for V and 2 bases for J; bases not matched to a gene: 8. The CDR3 contains 16 residues. CDR1 and CDR2 from the germline V gene are DFQATT and SNEGSKA (reference sequence). The CDR3 nucleotides read TGCAGTGCTAGAGCGTATAGGACTAGCGATCAAGAGACCCAGTACTTC. Residues: CSARAYRTSDQETQYF.

This clonotype was observed many times. J is TRBJ2-7 and V is TRBV14; no clear D. The V end was cut by 1 base, the J end by 3 bases, with 7 bases between. This CDR3 comprises 13 residues. CDR1 is SGHDN, CDR2 FVKESK, per germline. The CDR3 here is CASSQVSGYEQYF. The CDR3 DNA sequence: TGTGCCAGCAGCCAAGTTTCAGGCTACGAGCAGTACTTC.

This clonotype was seen many times. CDR3 amino acids: CASSLGHVSTDTQYF. The CDR3 DNA follows: TGCGCCAGCAGCTTGGGCCATGTTAGCACAGATACGCAGTATTTT. The chain joins TRBV5-1 to TRBJ2-3; D gene ambiguous. CDR3 length: 15 amino acids. In germline, CDR1 is SGHRS, CDR2 YFSETQ. V was pared by 0 bases and J by 0 bases, with 8 bases between. The complete variable domain, with remaining parts taken from reference TRBV5-1 and TRBJ2-3, reads KAGVTQTPRYLIKTRGQQVTLSCSPISGHRSVSWYQQTPGQGLQFLFEYFSETQRNKGNFPGRFSGRQFSNSRSEMNVSTLELGDSALYLCASSLGHVSTDTQYFGPGTRLTVL.

This chain joins TRBV4-1 and TRBJ1-1, with D tentatively TRBD1 (6 bases). This CDR3 has 13 amino acids. V was clipped by 1 base and J by 10 bases, with 13 bases between them. Germline V lookup: CDR1 MGHRA, CDR2 YSYEKL. The CDR3 sequence is CASSQVWGAGAFF. DNA of the CDR3: TGCGCCAGCAGCCAAGTATGGGGGGCAGGAGCTTTCTTT.

The chain is built from TRBV9 and TRBJ2-1, with 11 bases aligning to TRBD2. CDR3 length: 17 residues. J was trimmed by 9 bases and V by 3 bases; bases with no gene match: 14. Germline V gene data show CDR1 as SGDLS and CDR2 as YYNGEE. The CDR3 region is CASSDPRGASGRTEQFF. CDR3 nucleotides: TGTGCCAGCAGCGATCCCCGCGGCGCTAGCGGGAGGACTGAGCAGTTCTTC.

Only a few counts were recorded for this clonotype. This rearrangement joins TRBV7-9 to TRBJ2-1; D perhaps matches TRBD1 (6 bases). The CDR3 covers 13 residues. The germline V gene has CDR1 SEHNR and CDR2 FQNEAQ (reference sequence). Deletions cut 11 bases from V and 5 bases from J, with 16 bases between. CDR3 sequence: CAGIPAGDNEQFF. For the CDR3, the DNA is TGTGCCGGCATCCCGGCAGGGGACAATGAGCAGTTCTTC.

V and J are TRBV18 and TRBJ2-2, with D perhaps matching TRBD1 or TRBD2 (5 bases each). Trimming pared 3 bases from V and 1 base from J, leaving 12 bases between. The length of the CDR3 is 16 residues. CDR1 is KGHSH and CDR2 is LQKENI in the germline V gene. The CDR3 DNA is TGTGCCAGCTCACCGGGAGAGGGGCAGAACACCGGGGAGCTGTTTTTT. This gives the protein CASSPGEGQNTGELFF.

In its sample, this clonotype was seen many times. This chain uses TRBV4-2 with TRBJ2-1, with 10 bases identical to TRBD2. This CDR3 comprises 15 residues. CDR1 LGHNA and CDR2 YNFKEQ come from the germline V gene. V shed 1 base and J 8 bases; nucleotides not matched to a gene: 5. CDR3 coding DNA: TGTGCCAGCAGCCAAGGGTCTAGCGGGAGCTATGAGCAGTTCTTC. Translating it yields CASSQGSSGSYEQFF.

This clonotype has just a few counts. The CDR3 DNA follows: TGTGCCAGCAGCCAAGTCGGGCGGGGCACAGATACGCAGTATTTT. It encodes CASSQVGRGTDTQYF. The rearrangement joins TRBV14 to TRBJ2-3; D is perhaps TRBD2 (5 bases). The germline V gene encodes CDR1 SGHDN and CDR2 FVKESK. The CDR3 runs 15 residues. V lost 1 base and J lost 1, with 9 bases in between.

J is TRBJ1-2 and V is TRBV5-5; perhaps TRBD1 as D (6 bases). The CDR3 runs 12 residues. The germline CDR1 and CDR2 sequences are SGHKS and YYEKEE (reference sequence). Trimming took 1 base from V and 8 from J, leaving 9 bases between them. CDR3 amino acids: CASSLLRGGYTF. The CDR3 DNA is TGTGCCAGCAGCTTGTTAAGGGGGGGCTACACCTTC.

The chain employs TRBV20-1 and TRBJ2-5; D possibly uses TRBD1 or TRBD2 (7 bases each). This CDR3 spans 16 amino acids. The V end was cut by 0 bases, the J end by 5 bases, with 19 bases between. Germline loops: CDR1 DFQATT, CDR2 SNEGSKA (reference sequence). The CDR3 DNA sequence: TGCAGTGCTAGAGATTATTTTAGGGGAGGGGGCGAGACCCAGTACTTC. Amino acid sequence: CSARDYFRGGGETQYF.

In its sample, this clonotype was seen a few times. The chain has TRBV20-1 and TRBJ1-5; the D gene is possibly TRBD1 (5 bases). The V gene lost 6 bases and the J gene lost 7 bases, with 10 bases spanning the gap. CDR1 and CDR2 from the germline V gene are DFQATT and SNEGSKA (reference sequence). The CDR3 totals 11 residues. The CDR3 DNA is TGCAGTGCCCCGGGGGGGCAGCCCCAGCATTTT. It specifies CSAPGGQPQHF.

This clonotype was picked up a small number of times. The chain is built from TRBV24-1 and TRBJ2-5; 7 bases are a match to TRBD1. With 4 bases clipped from V and 0 bases from J, the junction kept 4 bases outside the gene matches. CDR1 is KGHDR and CDR2 is SFDVKD in the germline V gene. The CDR3 length is 15 residues. Written as DNA, the CDR3 is TGTGCCACCAGTGAAACGGACAGGTACCAAGAGACCCAGTACTTC. Translating gives CATSETDRYQETQYF.

This chain connects TRBV7-2 to TRBJ2-7, with D tentatively TRBD2 (6 bases). This CDR3 comprises 14 residues. CDR1 SGHTA and CDR2 FQGNSA come from the germline V gene. V was shortened by 6 bases and J by 0 bases, with 12 bases between the two germline ends. The CDR3 DNA reads as TGTGCCAGCAGTCTTACGACTAGCTCCTACGAGCAGTACTTC. This gives the protein CASSLTTSSYEQYF.

This chain's CDR3 is CASSEVPDTDTQYF. The CDR3 region has the DNA TGCGCCAGCAGTGAGGTTCCGGACACAGATACGCAGTATTTT. The genes are TRBV10-2 and TRBJ2-3; no definite D call. Trimming pared 2 bases from V and 2 bases from J, leaving 8 bases between. Germline CDR1 reads WSHSY; CDR2 reads SAAADI. The CDR3 is 14 amino acids.

This chain connects TRBV19 to TRBJ2-7; D remains ambiguous. Germline CDR1 is LNHDA and CDR2 is SQIVND (reference sequence). The V and J ends lost 5 bases and 2 bases respectively, with 22 bases between them. The CDR3 extends over 17 amino acids. The DNA of the CDR3 is TGTGCCAGTAGTCCACGCAGAAATCGACTGCGACCCTACGAGCAGTACTTC. Its protein is CASSPRRNRLRPYEQYF.

The chain couples TRBV7-6 to TRBJ2-2; TRBD2 matches 13 bases. The CDR3 contains 16 residues. V lost 4 bases to trimming and J lost 3 bases; unmatched junction nucleotides: 2. The germline CDR1 and CDR2 sequences are SGHVS and FNYEAQ. CDR3 sequence reads: CASSSLAGGDTGELFF. The CDR3 nucleotides are TGTGCCAGCAGCTCACTAGCGGGAGGGGACACCGGGGAGCTGTTTTTT.

The rearrangement joins TRBV6-2 or TRBV6-3 to TRBJ2-5; 8 bases are shared with TRBD2. CDR1 is MNHEY and CDR2 is SVGEGT in the germline V gene. Trimming removed 5 bases from V and 5 bases from J; junction bases left unmatched: 22. The CDR3 extends over 19 amino acids. The CDR3: CASSPGILRHSGTGETQYF. In nucleotides, the CDR3 is TGTGCCAGCAGTCCAGGAATACTTCGGCATAGCGGGACGGGGGAGACCCAGTACTTC.

In this sample, this clonotype turned up a few times. The chain links TRBV6-1 to TRBJ1-5, with D possibly matching TRBD1 (5 bases). The CDR3 has 14 amino acids. The germline gives CDR1 MNHNS, CDR2 SASEGT. CDR3 in DNA: TGTGTCCCCAGCGTACGAGGGGTAGATCAGCCCCAGCATTTT. It yields the protein CVPSVRGVDQPQHF.